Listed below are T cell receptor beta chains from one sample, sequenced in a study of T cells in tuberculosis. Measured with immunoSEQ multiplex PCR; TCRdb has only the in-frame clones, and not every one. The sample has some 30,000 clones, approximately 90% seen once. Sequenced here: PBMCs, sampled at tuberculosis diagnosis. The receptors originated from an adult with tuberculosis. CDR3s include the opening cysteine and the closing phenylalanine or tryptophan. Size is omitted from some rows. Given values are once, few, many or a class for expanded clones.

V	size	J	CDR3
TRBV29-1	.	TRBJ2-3	CSVARGSNTDTQYF
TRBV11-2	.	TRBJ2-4	CASSSGGKNIQYF
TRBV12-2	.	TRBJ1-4	CATHRDRGRKLFF
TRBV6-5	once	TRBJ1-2	CASQPGGGAEGYTF
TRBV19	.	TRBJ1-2	CASSLGTGSYNGYTF
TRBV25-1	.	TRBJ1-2	CASSAWDREWPGYGYTF
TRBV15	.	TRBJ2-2	CATSEGGNTGELFF
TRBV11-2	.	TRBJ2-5	CASSLGLSAQETQYF
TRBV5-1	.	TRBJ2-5	CASSLGTSEQETQYF
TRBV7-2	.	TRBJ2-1	CASSTPGQGASVGYNEQFF
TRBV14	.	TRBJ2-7	CASSSRRDRITYEQYF
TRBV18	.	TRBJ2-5	CASSPRGNGETQYF
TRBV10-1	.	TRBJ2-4	CASSADRGLAKNIQYF
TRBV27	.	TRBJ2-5	CASRHGTNQETQYF
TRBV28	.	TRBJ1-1	CASSLWLSTEAFF
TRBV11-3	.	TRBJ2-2	CASSLGRQRTTGELFF
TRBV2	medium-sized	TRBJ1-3	CASRRSGNTIYF
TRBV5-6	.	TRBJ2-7	CASSWGQGAREQYF
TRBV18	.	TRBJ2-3	CASSPLGARDTQYF
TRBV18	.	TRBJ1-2	CASSPGQAHNYGYTF
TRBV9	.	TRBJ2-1	CASSAPGLANNEQFF
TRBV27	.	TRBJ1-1	CASRSDRGLYSDTEAFF
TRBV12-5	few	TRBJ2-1	CASGRDRGPYNEQFF
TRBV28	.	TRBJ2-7	CASSPGWDRAYEQYF
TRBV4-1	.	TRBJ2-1	CASSQGRLADSYNEQFF
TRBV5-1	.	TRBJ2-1	CASSLLAGSYNEQFF
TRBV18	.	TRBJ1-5	CASSPGPDLQPQHF
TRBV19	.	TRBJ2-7	CASSIAGTGFSYEQYF
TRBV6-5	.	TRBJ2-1	CASSSTGEEFF
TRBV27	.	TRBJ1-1	CASTPRGGLTEAFF